Included here is one T cell receptor (beta chain) sequence, with context. This clonotype was counted a few times. Its antigen remains unidentified. Base qualities are not recorded, but no much larger clone differs from it by a single base. Sequences MNHEY (CDR1) and SVGEGT (CDR2) are obtained from the germline V gene. Including the terminal cysteine and phenylalanine, the CDR3 comprises 14 residues. Left in the record is the CDR3 DNA by itself, 42 bases read in frame from the first base. V is trimmed back by 6 bases and J by 5 bases, and the junction contains 8 bases that no gene match accounts for. The data belong to a study of naive and memory T cell subsets (dated by TCRdb to the late 2010s). About the full investigation: The study applied an open-source, UMI-based TCR alpha and beta sequencing pipeline to sorted naive and memory peripheral blood T cell subsets. Complete agreement was observed between the functional CMV T cell responses and the IgG serology results. RNA was DNase-treated and reverse transcribed with TCR constant-region primers, mostly using SuperScript III.

Libraries were made using UMI-ligation and nested PCR. To cover both TRBC1 and TRBC2, the beta constant-region primer consisted of an equimolar mix of two oligonucleotides. A single-stranded oligonucleotide bearing the SP2 primer plus a 12-nucleotide UMI was ligated onto the 3' end of the cDNA by T4 RNA ligase 1. The ligated cDNA went through four rounds of PCR with nested alpha and beta constant-region primers together with the SP2 primer. Incubation of the ligation reaction lasted roughly 19-24 hours at 16 degrees C. PCR2 was typically performed as a SYBR Green qPCR and was stopped at a predetermined threshold so that over-amplification was prevented. Apart from the first purification, every purification step used Agencourt AMPure XP magnetic beads. Libraries were quantified by Qubit and checked on a TapeStation, where a main peak was expected near 650 bp. The pooled libraries were sequenced on an Illumina MiSeq using v2 2x251 paired-end kits, which usually yielded roughly 1-2.2 million reads per sample. Each sample's library went into the pool at about 4.1 nM, and roughly 5-7.5% PhiX was added to help with cluster recognition. In the paper's pipeline: Decombinator assigned V and J genes to Demultiplexor-processed FASTQ reads by tag matching, allowing a single base-pair mismatch. By using UMIs, Collapsinator corrected both sequencing errors and the frequency errors caused by PCR heterogeneity. CDR3Translator translated TCRs and extracted CDR3s from the conserved cysteine to the FGXG phenylalanine, flagging non-productive sequences. Repertoires were subsampled to equal numbers of UMI-defined TCRs before Gini, Shannon entropy and inverse Simpson indices were calculated. Within the linear range, a power law was fitted to clonotype abundance distributions using maximum likelihood. Similar UMI counts, unique TCR numbers and clonal distributions were obtained with the pipeline and with MIGEC on one naive CD8 sample. A set of roughly 7,000 CMV-associated CDR3 sequences, compiled from VDJdb and a published dataset, was used to search the repertoires. TCRdb cleaned the public reads at Q25 with fastp, built clones with MiXCR and kept in-frame beta chains. Each CDR3 protein gets just one entry, which takes the most common genes and DNA from the rows behind it. Here the V and J calls rest on TCRdb's processing, not on the authors' analysis. The sample contains 81,000 or so distinct CDR3 sequences, 7% of them found a single time. 1.5% to 2% of the sample is taken by the ten largest.

Study-wide conclusions, independent of this receptor: RNA-based TCR counts may be influenced by expression changes linked to T cell activation and differentiation. TCR abundance followed a power law with an exponent that was different for naive and memory subsets but consistent across the three individuals. After error correction, only a single occurrence was seen for over 90% of naive TCR sequences, so much steeper abundance distributions were produced than in memory subsets. Each clonotype was defined as a single alpha or beta chain sequence rather than as a paired alpha/beta receptor. In both CD4 and CD8 cells, a rise in Gini index and a fall in Shannon and inverse Simpson diversity were observed from naive through CM, EM and EMRA. The repertoire findings for the naive and memory subsets could not be validated against a ground truth because none was available.

TCR alpha and beta chain libraries were amplified separately from the second PCR step onward. To determine each donor's CMV status, fresh PBMCs were stimulated overnight with CMV viral lysate, and IFNgamma production from CD4+ T cells was then assessed. CD4 T cells were positively selected using Miltenyi beads, after which CD8 T cells were positively selected from the CD4-negative fraction. After staining for CD3, CD4, CD8, CD45RA, CD27 and a live/dead dye, cells were sorted on a BD Aria II into four subsets based on CD45RA and CD27. Blood was obtained from a few healthy volunteers, and the blood from each volunteer was fractionated into CD4 and CD8 T cells and subsequently into four differentiation subsets. About 110 ml of peripheral blood was collected from each donor, and PBMC were isolated from the blood using Ficoll-Paque PLUS density-gradient centrifugation. After sorting, cells were lysed in RLT buffer, RNA was extracted using a Qiagen RNeasy kit, and the extracted RNA was stored at -80 degrees C.

This receptor was identified in a human donor in good health. The specimen was central memory CD4+ T cells from blood. This specimen's cell subset or site label, per the study, means: central memory, CD45RA- CD27+. The rearranged chain carries TRBV6-2 or TRBV6-3 and TRBJ2-7; TRBD2 lines up with 9 middle nucleotides. CDR3 region: CASSLLAGFDEQYF. At the DNA level, the sequence is TGTGCCAGCAGCCTCCTAGCGGGATTCGACGAGCAGTACTTC.